This T cell receptor (beta chain) appears in the sequencing data of a study of shared clonotypes between healthy human individuals. The study's findings and limits: Among donors, the sharing of clonotypes was expected to be influenced by sequencing depth.

About this clone itself: Its antigen is not known.

Data came from immunoSEQ multiplex PCR; TCRdb stores just in-frame clones and leaves some out. Seen here are 2 million to 2.5 million clones, approximately 94% observed once, and the top ten hold 0.1% to 0.15%. This CDR3 has 16 residues. CDR1 is SGDLS, CDR2 YYNGEE, per germline. The germline V and J ends were trimmed by 4 bases and 4 bases, with 20 bases remaining between them. The receptor was isolated from a man aged 18 to 35 in good health. The rearrangement joins TRBV9 to TRBJ1-2, with D perhaps matching TRBD1 (5 bases). Sequencing was performed on naive CD4+ T cells sorted from blood. Subset given: CD45RA+ positively selected. The CDR3: CASSPGGAGPSYGYTF. For the CDR3, the DNA is TGTGCCAGCAGCCCCGGGGGAGCAGGGCCGTCCTATGGCTACACCTTC.